This T cell receptor beta chain was sequenced for a study of T cell responses to AZD1222 COVID-19 vaccine. With regard to this clone: Its specificity is unknown.

General study results and limits: Donors, mostly white British, included more females; clonal diversity was possibly underestimated.

Measured with immunoSEQ multiplex PCR; TCRdb has only the in-frame clones, and not every one. The sample lists approximately 50,000 clones; 70% to 90% were seen once. Germline CDR1 is SEHNR and CDR2 is FQNEAQ (reference sequence). V gave up 1 base and J gave up 3 bases, with 5 bases separating them. CDR3 size: 13 residues. The TCR originated in an adult who received the AZD1222 COVID-19 vaccine. The sample in question was peripheral blood, obtained 28 days after the second AZD1222 dose. The chain links TRBV7-9 to TRBJ2-3; D is unresolved. DNA for the CDR3: TGTGCCAGCAGCTTAGTCGGGACAGATACGCAGTATTTT. Protein: CASSLVGTDTQYF. Complete variable domain (other parts from reference TRBV7-9 and TRBJ2-3): DTGVSQNPRHKITKRGQNVTFRCDPISEHNRLYWYRQTLGQGPEFLTYFQNEAQLEKSRLLSDRFSAERPKGSFSTLEIQRTEQGDSAMYLCASSLVGTDTQYFGPGTRLTVL.